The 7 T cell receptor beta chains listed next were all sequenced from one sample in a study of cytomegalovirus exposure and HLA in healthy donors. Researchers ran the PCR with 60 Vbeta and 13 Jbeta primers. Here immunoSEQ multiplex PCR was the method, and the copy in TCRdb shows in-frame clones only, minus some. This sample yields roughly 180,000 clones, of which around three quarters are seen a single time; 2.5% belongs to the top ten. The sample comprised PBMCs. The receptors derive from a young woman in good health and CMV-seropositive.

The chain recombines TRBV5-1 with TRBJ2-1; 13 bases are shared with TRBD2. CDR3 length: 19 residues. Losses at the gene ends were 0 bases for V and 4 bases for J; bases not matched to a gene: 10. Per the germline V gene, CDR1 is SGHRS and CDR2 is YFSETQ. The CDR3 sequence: CASSLAPTSGGAGYNEQFF. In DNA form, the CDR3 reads TGCGCCAGCAGCTTGGCTCCTACTAGCGGGGGGGCGGGATACAATGAGCAGTTCTTC.

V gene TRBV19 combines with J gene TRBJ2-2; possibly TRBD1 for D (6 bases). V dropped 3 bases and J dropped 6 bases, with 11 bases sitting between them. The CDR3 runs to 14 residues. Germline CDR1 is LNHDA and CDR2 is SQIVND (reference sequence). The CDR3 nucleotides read TGTGCCAGTAGTATGCCGGGACATGCCGGGGAGCTGTTTTTT. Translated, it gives CASSMPGHAGELFF. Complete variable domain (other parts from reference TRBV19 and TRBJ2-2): DGGITQSPKYLFRKEGQNVTLSCEQNLNHDAMYWYRQDPGQGLRLIYYSQIVNDFQKGDIAEGYSVSREKKESFPLTVTSAQKNPTAFYLCASSMPGHAGELFFGEGSRLTVL.

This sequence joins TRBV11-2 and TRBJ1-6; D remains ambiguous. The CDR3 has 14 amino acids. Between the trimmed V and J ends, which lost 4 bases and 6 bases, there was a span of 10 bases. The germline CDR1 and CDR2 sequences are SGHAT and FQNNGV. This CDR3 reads CASSSSLSNSPLHF. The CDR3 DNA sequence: TGTGCCAGCAGCTCAAGCCTATCTAATTCACCCCTCCACTTT. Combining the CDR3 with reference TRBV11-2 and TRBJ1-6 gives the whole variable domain EAGVAQSPRYKIIEKRQSVAFWCNPISGHATLYWYQQILGQGPKLLIQFQNNGVVDDSQLPKDRFSAERLKGVDSTLKIQPAKLEDSAVYLCASSSSLSNSPLHFGNGTRLTVT.

CDR3 in DNA: TGTGCCAGCAGGGAGACTAGCGGGGGACTGGAGCAGTACTTC. Translation: CASRETSGGLEQYF. J is TRBJ2-7 and V is TRBV6-5, with 12 bases that match TRBD2. The germline V gene has CDR1 MNHEY and CDR2 SVGAGI. The CDR3 has 14 amino acids. Trimming cost V 6 bases and J 7 bases; bases outside gene matches: 7.

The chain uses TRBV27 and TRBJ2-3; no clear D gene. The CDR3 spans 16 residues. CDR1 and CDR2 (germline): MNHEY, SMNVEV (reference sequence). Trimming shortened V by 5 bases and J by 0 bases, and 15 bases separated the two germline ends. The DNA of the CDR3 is TGTGCCAGCAGTCCTTCCCCAGTTCTTAGCACAGATACGCAGTATTTT. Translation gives CASSPSPVLSTDTQYF.

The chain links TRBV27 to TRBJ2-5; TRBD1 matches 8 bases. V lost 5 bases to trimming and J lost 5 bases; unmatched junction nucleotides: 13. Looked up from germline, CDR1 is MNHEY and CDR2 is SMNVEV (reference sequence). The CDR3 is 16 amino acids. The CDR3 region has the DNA TGTGCCAGCAGTCCACTCCCCCAGGGGGCCGGGGAGACCCAGTACTTC. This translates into CASSPLPQGAGETQYF.

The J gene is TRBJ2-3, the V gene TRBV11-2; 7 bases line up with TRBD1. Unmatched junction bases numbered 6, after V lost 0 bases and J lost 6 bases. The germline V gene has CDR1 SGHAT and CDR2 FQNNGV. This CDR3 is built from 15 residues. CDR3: CASSLEGQRRDTQYF. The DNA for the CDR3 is TGTGCCAGCAGCTTAGAGGGACAGCGTCGGGATACGCAGTATTTT.